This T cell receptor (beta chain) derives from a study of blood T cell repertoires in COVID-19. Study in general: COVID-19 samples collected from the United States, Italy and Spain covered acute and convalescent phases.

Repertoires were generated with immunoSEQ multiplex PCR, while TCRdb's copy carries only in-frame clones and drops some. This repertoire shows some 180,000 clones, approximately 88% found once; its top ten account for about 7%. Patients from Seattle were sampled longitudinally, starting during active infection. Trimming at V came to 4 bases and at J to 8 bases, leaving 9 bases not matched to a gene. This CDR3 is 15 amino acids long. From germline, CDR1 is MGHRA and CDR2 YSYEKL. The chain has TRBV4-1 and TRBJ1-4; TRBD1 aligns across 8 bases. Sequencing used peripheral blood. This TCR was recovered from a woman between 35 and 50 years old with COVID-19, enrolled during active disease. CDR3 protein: CASSLDGQGGEKLFF. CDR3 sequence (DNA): TGCGCCAGCAGCCTAGACGGACAGGGTGGAGAAAAACTGTTTTTT.